The clone carrying this TCR beta chain occurred once. Its antigen remains unknown. V lost 2 bases and J 2 bases, leaving 8 bases between the germline ends. Germline V gene lookup returns CDR1 MNHEY and CDR2 SVGAGI. This CDR3 is built from 14 residues. The data stem from a study of shared clonotypes between healthy human individuals. Points from the study as a whole: A limitation of the genetic and exposure-history diversity represented arose from few donors. Among donors, sharing of clonotypes was expected to be affected by sequencing depth. Despite large depth, rarefaction showed incomplete sorted-subset sequencing.

The assay was immunoSEQ multiplex PCR, and TCRdb's table has in-frame clones only and misses some. The sample contains 2 million or so clones, roughly 94% of which appear only once. Naive CD8 populations comprised CD45RO-negative cells positively selected for CCR7, excluding terminally differentiated effector memory CD45RA+ cells. Healthy and HIV-negative, the adult donors had no recent acute infections or vaccinations. The clonotype comes from a young man in good health. Material for sequencing was naive CD8+ T cells sorted from blood. This chain uses TRBV6-5 with TRBJ2-3; no clear D gene. CDR3 coding DNA: TGTGCCAGCAGTTACAAGCTAAACACAGATACGCAGTATTTT. This encodes CASSYKLNTDTQYF.